This TCR beta chain was retrieved from a study of identical twins. TCRdb independently ran MiXCR on the 5' RACE reads; one entry per CDR3 protein. The table records hundreds of thousands of distinct CDR3 sequences, approximately 24% of them present only once. Trimming at V came to 6 bases and at J to 6 bases, leaving 13 bases not matched to a gene. CDR3 length: 14 residues. Germline V gene sequence: CDR1 SQVTM, CDR2 ANQGSEA. These records were also assigned to another study, of T cells expressing NK-cell markers.

Sequenced material: CD4+ T cells sorted from blood. The V gene is TRBV29-1, the J gene TRBJ1-2, with 7 bases aligning to TRBD1. This sequence originates from a woman aged 18-35 years in good health. CDR3 residues: CSVHPYRGYDGYTF. For the CDR3, the DNA is TGCAGCGTCCACCCATACAGGGGTTACGATGGCTACACCTTC.